These 5 T cell receptor beta chains came from one sample sequenced in a study of cytomegalovirus exposure and HLA in healthy donors (TCRdb year 2017). Library preparation was by the immunoSEQ multiplex PCR assay. For the multiplex PCR, a mixture combining 60 forward primers for TCR Vbeta segments and 13 reverse primers for TCR Jbeta segments was used. TCRdb carries this immuneACCESS record with in-frame sequences only. Its versions omit some clonotypes, under half of them owing to an unresolved V gene in the studies checked, with the rest unexplained. The sample table lists over 100,000 clones, 77% of them with a count of one. 4% to 5% of the sample is taken by the ten largest. The sequenced sample was PBMCs. These receptors were taken from a male donor in good health and CMV-seropositive.

As DNA, the CDR3 is TGTGCCAGCAGCTTTGACCCGCTAGCGGGGAGCAATGAGCAGTTCTTC. This translates into CASSFDPLAGSNEQFF. This rearrangement joins TRBV5-6 to TRBJ2-1; 9 bases fit TRBD2. V shed 2 bases and J 6 bases; nucleotides not matched to a gene: 9. Germline assignment: CDR1 SGHDT and CDR2 YYEEEE. CDR3 length: 16 amino acids.

J is TRBJ1-1 and V is TRBV18; TRBD1 matches at 7 bases. CDR1 is KGHSH and CDR2 is LQKENI in the germline V gene. V was pared by 1 base and J by 0 bases, with 14 bases of the junction left unmatched. The CDR3 covers 19 residues. The CDR3 DNA reads TGTGCCAGCTCACCACGGGTTCTGGGACAGAGGACCCTGAACACTGAAGCTTTCTTT. Its protein is CASSPRVLGQRTLNTEAFF.

The genes are TRBV28 and TRBJ1-5, with D possibly TRBD1 on 6 matching bases. The CDR3 runs to 16 residues. The V end lost 7 bases, the J end lost 1 base, and 17 bases lay between the germline ends. CDR1 is MDHEN and CDR2 is SYDVKM in the germline V gene. CDR3 DNA sequence: TGTGCCAGCACCCTAGGGGGGGGGCTGAGCAATCAGCCCCAGCATTTT. This sequence encodes CASTLGGGLSNQPQHF.

The CDR3 nucleotides are TGCGCCAGCAGGTTGACTCCTCCCTACGAGCAGTACTTC. Its protein product is CASRLTPPYEQYF. V gene TRBV5-1 combines with J gene TRBJ2-7; D is ambiguous. Germline V gene sequence: CDR1 SGHRS, CDR2 YFSETQ. V was cut by 5 bases and J by 2 bases, with 11 bases left in between. The CDR3 length is 13 residues.

V gene TRBV11-2 combines with J gene TRBJ2-7, with D maybe TRBD2 (5 bases). The CDR3 spans 15 residues. The V end was cut by 0 bases, the J end by 5 bases, with 14 bases between. Germline values: CDR1 SGHAT, CDR2 FQNNGV. The CDR3 nucleotides are TGTGCCAGCAGCTTAGATCGGGGTTATCGGGACGAGCAGTACTTC. Its protein product is CASSLDRGYRDEQYF. Together with reference TRBV11-2 and TRBJ2-7, the CDR3 gives the full variable domain: EAGVAQSPRYKIIEKRQSVAFWCNPISGHATLYWYQQILGQGPKLLIQFQNNGVVDDSQLPKDRFSAERLKGVDSTLKIQPAKLEDSAVYLCASSLDRGYRDEQYFGPGTRLTVT.